These T cell receptor beta chains were read from a single sample in a study of T cells after somatic rescue of genetic block. This table comes from immunoSEQ multiplex PCR, and its TCRdb copy is limited to in-frame clones, with some not included. Counted here are 80,000 to 100,000 clones, 85% to 90% occurring once; the ten biggest clones make up 1.6%. Sample: peripheral blood mononuclear cells (PBMCs). These receptors were collected from a woman aged 18-29 years. Each CDR3 is given without its conserved first and last residue. Clone size is shown for a subset of rows, as once, few, many or a class of expanded clone.

V: TRBV27
J: TRBJ2-1
size: NA
CDR3: ASRKKLASYNEQF

V: TRBV7-8
J: TRBJ1-1
size: NA
CDR3: ASSLGLRVGSTEAF

V: TRBV6-5
J: TRBJ1-2
size: NA
CDR3: ASSGQRWGGYT

V: TRBV6-6
J: TRBJ1-1
size: NA
CDR3: ASSSAGTEAF

V: TRBV23-1
J: TRBJ2-5
size: NA
CDR3: ASSQSVGTQY

V: TRBV7-2
J: TRBJ2-1
size: NA
CDR3: ASSDWTGASYNEQF

V: TRBV5-4
J: TRBJ2-4
size: NA
CDR3: ASSPVRQGTLAKNIQY

V: TRBV28
J: TRBJ2-1
size: NA
CDR3: ASSLIGRPYNEQF

V: TRBV2
J: TRBJ1-4
size: NA
CDR3: ASTKGTGAGEKLF

V: TRBV6-4
J: TRBJ2-3
size: NA
CDR3: ASSDSGKGTDTQY

V: TRBV7-2
J: TRBJ2-1
size: NA
CDR3: ASRTSNHPGNEQF

V: TRBV28
J: TRBJ2-2
size: NA
CDR3: ASSLRERTGELF

V: TRBV30
J: TRBJ1-4
size: once
CDR3: ASSFVFGEKLF

V: TRBV5-1
J: TRBJ1-5
size: NA
CDR3: ASSLDPGHNQPQH

V: TRBV6-5
J: TRBJ1-4
size: NA
CDR3: ASSYSVREKLF

V: TRBV6-1
J: TRBJ1-1
size: NA
CDR3: ASSEQGSTEAF

V: TRBV7-9
J: TRBJ2-7
size: NA
CDR3: ASSFGGGSYEQY

V: TRBV18
J: TRBJ2-5
size: NA
CDR3: ASSPRTGQETQY

V: TRBV5-4
J: TRBJ1-1
size: NA
CDR3: ASSTPQDMNTEAF

V: TRBV5-1
J: TRBJ2-7
size: NA
CDR3: ASSRDSYEQY

V: TRBV28
J: TRBJ2-1
size: NA
CDR3: ASSSGTMTVNEQF

V: TRBV19
J: TRBJ2-7
size: NA
CDR3: ATHGWGAGEQY

V: TRBV6-5
J: TRBJ2-7
size: NA
CDR3: ASSYSSSVAYEQY

V: TRBV28
J: TRBJ2-7
size: NA
CDR3: ASSSSWTGAPDEQY

V: TRBV5-4
J: TRBJ1-2
size: NA
CDR3: ASSRSTGVDYGYT

V: TRBV19
J: TRBJ1-1
size: NA
CDR3: AVGGTEAF

V: TRBV13
J: TRBJ2-5
size: NA
CDR3: ASSLGRGGRAAETQY

V: TRBV7-9
J: TRBJ2-7
size: NA
CDR3: ASSSNRTALTYEQY

V: TRBV9
J: TRBJ1-6
size: NA
CDR3: ASSPIGGRDSPLH

V: TRBV11-3
J: TRBJ2-3
size: NA
CDR3: ASSLDGTGAAADTQY

V: TRBV5-1
J: TRBJ2-2
size: NA
CDR3: ASSLSGDTGELF

V: TRBV9
J: TRBJ1-1
size: NA
CDR3: ASSVGTGYLPDTEAF

V: TRBV7-6
J: TRBJ2-3
size: NA
CDR3: ASTGGADTQY

V: TRBV6-5
J: TRBJ2-7
size: few
CDR3: ASTSGRAYEQY

V: TRBV27
J: TRBJ2-7
size: NA
CDR3: ASSWGASVSSYEQY

V: TRBV5-1
J: TRBJ1-1
size: NA
CDR3: ASSLALRGANTEAF

V: TRBV5-6
J: NA
size: once
CDR3: ASRATGNEQY

V: TRBV9
J: TRBJ2-6
size: NA
CDR3: ASSVGHGTDSGANVLT

V: TRBV7-9
J: TRBJ2-7
size: NA
CDR3: ASSPRPGQGVDEQY

V: TRBV29-1
J: TRBJ2-7
size: NA
CDR3: SVQTGMGRGGEQY